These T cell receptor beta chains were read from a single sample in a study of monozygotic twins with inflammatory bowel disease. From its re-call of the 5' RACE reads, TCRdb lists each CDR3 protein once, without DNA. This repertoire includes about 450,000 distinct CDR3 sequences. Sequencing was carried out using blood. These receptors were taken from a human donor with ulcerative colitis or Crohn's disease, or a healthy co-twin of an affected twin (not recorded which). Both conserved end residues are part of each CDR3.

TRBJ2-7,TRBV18,CASSPVSAGSYEQYF
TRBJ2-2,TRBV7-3,CASSRGAPGELFF
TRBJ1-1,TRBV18,CASSPSDRGGPEAFF
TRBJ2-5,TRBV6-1,CASSEGARLSETQYF
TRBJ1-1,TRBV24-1,CATREGAEAFF
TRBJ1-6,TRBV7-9,CASSPGEGGSPLHF
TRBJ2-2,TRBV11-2,CASSPRRGTSVNTGELFF
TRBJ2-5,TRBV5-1,CASSLGGSQETQYF
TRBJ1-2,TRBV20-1,CSANSGNYGYTF
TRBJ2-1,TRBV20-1,CSASGLASQYNEQFF
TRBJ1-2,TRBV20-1,CSAAGATKGYTF
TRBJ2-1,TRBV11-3,CASSSRRGTYNEQFF
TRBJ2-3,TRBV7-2,CASSLIAGSPDTQYF
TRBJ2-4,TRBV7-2,CASSSDGNGYIQYF
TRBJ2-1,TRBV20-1,CSAPIGGSNEQFF
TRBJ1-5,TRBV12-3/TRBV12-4,CASSLGSRNNQPQHF
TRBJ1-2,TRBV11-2,CASSSSSPYGYTF
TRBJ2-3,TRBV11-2,CASSLGPPGQGSTDTQYF
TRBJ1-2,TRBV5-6,CASSWTPGGYTF
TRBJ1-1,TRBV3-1,CASSQSGMNTEAFF
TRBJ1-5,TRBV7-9,CASSPGGEPQHF
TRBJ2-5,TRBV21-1,CASSKVIRGARETQYF
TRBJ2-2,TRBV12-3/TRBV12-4,CASSKGGRGTGELFF
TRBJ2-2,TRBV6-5,CASSYGGGRSTGELFF
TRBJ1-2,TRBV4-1,CASSQSFPAYYGYTF
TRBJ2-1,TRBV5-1,CASSILAASSYNEQFF
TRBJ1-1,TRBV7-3,CASSLTLWGTEAFF
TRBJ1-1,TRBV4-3,CASSQLTGGNTEAFF
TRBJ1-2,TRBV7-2,CASSLIRTEDGYTF
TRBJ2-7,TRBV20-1,CSADFSGYEQYF
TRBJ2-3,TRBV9,CASSVVPYLDTQYF
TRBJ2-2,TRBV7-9,CASSRWNTGELFF
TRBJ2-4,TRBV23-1,CASSLSRDGSFNIQYF
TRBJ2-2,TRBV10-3,CAISDLPQAGGRTGELFF
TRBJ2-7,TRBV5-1,CASRGGTSGKYEQYF
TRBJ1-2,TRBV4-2,CASSQDPETPVQGYTF
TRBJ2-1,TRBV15,CATSKLAGSYNEQFF
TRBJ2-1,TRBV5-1,CASSFLAGASGEQFF
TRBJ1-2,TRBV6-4,CASSDGGQGDYTF
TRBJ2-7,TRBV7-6,CASSATPSYEQYF
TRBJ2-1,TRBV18,CASSPRGSPYNEQFF
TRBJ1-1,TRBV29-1,CSVEASMNTEAFF
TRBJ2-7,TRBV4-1,CASSQDLTQGLTYEQYF
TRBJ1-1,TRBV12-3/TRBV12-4,CASSLASSSAEAFF
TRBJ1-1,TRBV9,CASSPPRQGGSAEAFF
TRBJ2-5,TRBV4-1,CASSTVSAETQYF
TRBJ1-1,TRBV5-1,CASSLWGGEAFF
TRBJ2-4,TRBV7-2,CASSLVERRNIQYF
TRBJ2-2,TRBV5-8,CASTYTSLNTGELFF
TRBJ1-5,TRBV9,CASSPTASNQPQHF
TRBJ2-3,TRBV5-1,CASSFEALTDTQYF
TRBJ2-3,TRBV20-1,CSARGMGTDTQYF
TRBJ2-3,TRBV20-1,CSASGSPDTQYF